One sample yielded the 22 T cell receptor beta chains listed below, sequenced in a study of control samples from healthy donors and cancer patients. The repertoire was sequenced with immunoSEQ multiplex PCR; TCRdb's copy has only in-frame clones and lacks some. The data show under 150,000 clones, approximately 95% seen once. The sequenced sample was blood. Source of these receptors: a man aged 30 to 45 in good health.

V usage is TRBV10-3 and J usage is TRBJ1-1; TRBD1 aligns across 7 bases. The V gene end was trimmed by 7 bases and the J gene end by 1 base; junction bases not matched to a gene: 9. The CDR3 length is 15 residues. CDR1 is ENHRY and CDR2 is SYGVKD in the germline V gene. The CDR3 nucleotides are TGTGCCATCACCCGCAGTCGACAGGGGAACACTGAAGCTTTCTTT. Translating it yields CAITRSRQGNTEAFF.

The chain carries TRBV6-5 and TRBJ2-1, with 7 positions matching TRBD1. The trim removed 6 bases at V and 5 bases at J, leaving 7 bases unmatched. This CDR3 region has 14 residues. Per the germline V gene, CDR1 is MNHEY and CDR2 is SVGAGI. CDR3 bases: TGTGCCAGCAGGTCCGGGACAGCGGACAATGAGCAGTTCTTC. It translates to CASRSGTADNEQFF.

This chain uses TRBV29-1 with TRBJ1-2; 9 bases map to TRBD1. J lost 8 bases, V lost 4 bases, and 2 bases had no gene match. The CDR3 is 11 residues long. Germline CDR1 reads SQVTM; CDR2 reads ANQGSEA. CDR3 residues: CSVGDREGYTF. CDR3 nucleotide sequence: TGCAGCGTTGGGGACAGGGAGGGCTACACCTTC.

The CDR3 is CASSIDRRWGYTF. In DNA form, the CDR3 reads TGTGCCAGTAGTATCGACCGCCGTTGGGGCTACACCTTC. This chain joins TRBV19 and TRBJ1-2; no definite D call. V lost 3 bases and J lost 8, with 13 bases in between. Per the germline V gene, CDR1 is LNHDA and CDR2 is SQIVND (reference sequence). The CDR3 totals 13 residues.

As for this clone: This sample includes further DNA sequences coding for the same CDR3. This rearrangement joins TRBV6-2 or TRBV6-3 to TRBJ2-7; either TRBD1 or TRBD2 may supply D (6 bases each). V was cut by 2 bases and J by 2 bases, with 7 bases left in between. The CDR3 runs to 13 residues. CDR1 and CDR2 (germline): MNHEY, SVGEGT. DNA of the CDR3: TGTGCCAGCAGTTACGGGGGGCCCTACGAGCAGTACTTC. Translated: CASSYGGPYEQYF.

V usage is TRBV4-3 and J usage is TRBJ1-4, with TRBD1 matching 9 bases. With V trimmed by 1 base and J by 2 bases, 5 bases remained unmatched. The CDR3 runs to 17 residues. CDR1 is LGHNA and CDR2 is YSLEER in the germline V gene. This CDR3 is CASSQAGQGLTNEKLFF. CDR3 nucleotides: TGCGCCAGCAGCCAAGCTGGACAGGGGTTGACTAATGAAAAACTGTTTTTT.

The chain couples TRBV30 to TRBJ1-2; the D gene is possibly TRBD1 (5 bases). The germline V and J ends were trimmed by 1 base and 6 bases, with 9 bases remaining between them. CDR3 length equals 12 residues. Germline V gives CDR1 GTSNPN, CDR2 SVGIG (reference sequence). CDR3 DNA sequence: TGTGCCTGGAGTGAAGGAGGGGATGGCTACACCTTC. Protein product: CAWSEGGDGYTF.

The DNA for the CDR3 is TGTGCCAGTAGTATAGATCTGGGGCTCCACTACGAGCAGTACTTC. It specifies CASSIDLGLHYEQYF. The gene calls are TRBV19 and TRBJ2-7; D is perhaps TRBD1 (5 bases). V lost 0 bases and J 3 bases, leaving 12 bases between the germline ends. Germline CDR1 reads LNHDA; CDR2 reads SQIVND (reference sequence). The CDR3 is 15 amino acids.

This clone was observed a single time. This chain connects TRBV7-9 to TRBJ1-6; 11 bases align to TRBD1. The germline gives CDR1 SEHNR, CDR2 FQNEAQ (reference sequence). The CDR3 spans 15 residues. The ends lost 3 bases at V and 10 bases at J; junction bases unmatched: 5. CDR3 region: CASSLGQGVLSPLHF. In DNA form, the CDR3 reads TGTGCCAGCAGCTTGGGACAGGGGGTCCTGTCACCCCTCCACTTT.

The chain carries TRBV15 and TRBJ2-1; D ambiguous. Trimming stripped 6 bases from V and 6 bases from J, with 6 bases between. In germline, CDR1 is LNHNV, CDR2 YYDKDF (reference sequence). This CDR3 contains 11 residues. DNA for the CDR3: TGTGCCACCAGACAGTTCAATGAGCAGTTCTTC. It is translated as CATRQFNEQFF.

The chain links TRBV2 to TRBJ1-1; D might be TRBD1 (5 bases). This CDR3 comprises 13 residues. Deletions cut 4 bases from V and 4 bases from J, with 10 bases between. Germline V gene sequence: CDR1 SNHLY, CDR2 FYNNEI. For the CDR3, the DNA is TGTGCCAGCAGTGGTTCGGACACCACTGAAGCTTTCTTT. This encodes CASSGSDTTEAFF.

The gene calls are TRBV5-1 and TRBJ2-5; D not certain. Germline CDR1 is SGHRS and CDR2 is YFSETQ. The CDR3 is 12 amino acids. V dropped 7 bases and J dropped 6 bases, with 13 bases sitting between them. The CDR3 loop reads CASGDLEQTQYF. DNA of the CDR3: TGCGCCAGCGGAGACCTGGAACAGACCCAGTACTTC.

CDR3 DNA: TGTGCCAGCAGCCTCCAGAGCTCCTACGAGCAGTACTTC. Residues: CASSLQSSYEQYF. The chain uses TRBV7-2 and TRBJ2-7; D uncertain. Germline CDR1 is SGHTA and CDR2 is FQGNSA. The CDR3 contains 13 residues. V was pared by 5 bases and J by 0 bases, with 8 bases between. Full variable domain (missing parts from reference TRBV7-2 and TRBJ2-7): GAGVSQSPSNKVTEKGKDVELRCDPISGHTALYWYRQSLGQGLEFLIYFQGNSAPDKSGLPSDRFSAERTGGSVSTLTIQRTQQEDSAVYLCASSLQSSYEQYFGPGTRLTVT.

V usage is TRBV4-3 and J usage is TRBJ1-2, with unresolved D. CDR1 is LGHNA, CDR2 YSLEER, per germline. This CDR3 has 15 residues. V lost 6 bases to trimming and J lost 0 bases, with 14 bases between them. CDR3 sequence (DNA): TGCGCCAGCAGACCCAATGATGGGGCTAACTATGGCTACACCTTC. Amino acids: CASRPNDGANYGYTF.

This chain connects TRBV15 to TRBJ2-5; D is ambiguous. There are 14 residues in the CDR3. CDR1 LNHNV and CDR2 YYDKDF come from the germline V gene (reference sequence). With 4 bases removed from V and 0 bases from J, the gap between germline ends came to 9 bases. DNA of the CDR3: TGTGCCACCAGCACAGGCCTGAACCAAGAGACCCAGTACTTC. Amino acid sequence: CATSTGLNQETQYF.

In nucleotides, the CDR3 is TGTGCCAGCAGCCGCTCCGGGCGGAACACTGAAGCTTTCTTT. Encoded protein: CASSRSGRNTEAFF. The V and J genes are TRBV6-6 and TRBJ1-1; no reliable D call. Germline V lookup: CDR1 MNHNY, CDR2 SVGAGI (reference sequence). The germline V and J ends were trimmed by 6 bases and 1 base, with 12 bases remaining between them. The CDR3 totals 14 residues.

This clone was recorded only once. The genes are TRBV6-4 and TRBJ1-1; 10 positions match TRBD1. CDR1 is MRHNA and CDR2 is SNTAGT in the germline V gene. The CDR3 runs to 17 residues. The J segment lost 0 bases and the V segment lost 3 bases, leaving 7 bases of the junction unmatched. In DNA, the CDR3 is TGTGCCAGCAGTGAGGACAGGGGGGGAGGCTTGAACACTGAAGCTTTCTTT. It encodes CASSEDRGGGLNTEAFF.

Turning to this clone: Other DNA sequences within the sample encode an identical CDR3. The chain joins TRBV9 to TRBJ1-1, with a tentative D call TRBD1 (5 bases). There are 13 residues in the CDR3. V was trimmed by 0 bases and J by 5 bases, leaving 8 bases between them. The germline gives CDR1 SGDLS, CDR2 YYNGEE. The CDR3 nucleotides are TGTGCCAGCAGCGTAGGGGGGTCGACTGAAGCTTTCTTT. Its translation is CASSVGGSTEAFF.

The V gene is TRBV5-1, the J gene TRBJ2-7, with D unresolved. V was trimmed by 4 bases and J by 1 base, leaving 9 bases between them. CDR3 length: 13 amino acids. The germline gives CDR1 SGHRS, CDR2 YFSETQ. CDR3 region: CASSATVSYEQYF. The CDR3, as DNA: TGCGCCAGCAGCGCTACAGTTTCCTACGAGCAGTACTTC.

The gene calls are TRBV5-4 and TRBJ1-1, with TRBD1 identical over 8 bases. With 1 base clipped from V and 5 bases from J, the junction kept 4 bases outside the gene matches. Germline CDR1 reads SGHNT; CDR2 reads YYREEE (reference sequence). This CDR3 has 14 amino acids. This chain's CDR3 is CASSLRQGATEAFF. CDR3 nucleotide sequence: TGTGCCAGCAGCTTGAGGCAGGGGGCGACTGAAGCTTTCTTT.

This clone was detected only once. This chain joins TRBV19 and TRBJ1-3; D remains ambiguous. This CDR3 is 11 amino acids long. Trimming left V 5 bases short and J 9 bases short, with 8 bases between. Germline V gene data show CDR1 as LNHDA and CDR2 as SQIVND (reference sequence). Written as DNA, the CDR3 is TGTGCCAGTAGTCTCAGGCTCACCATATATTTT. Its protein product is CASSLRLTIYF. The variable domain in full, completed from reference TRBV19 and TRBJ1-3, reads DGGITQSPKYLFRKEGQNVTLSCEQNLNHDAMYWYRQDPGQGLRLIYYSQIVNDFQKGDIAEGYSVSREKKESFPLTVTSAQKNPTAFYLCASSLRLTIYFGEGSWLTVV.

The rearrangement uses TRBV7-9 and TRBJ1-4; possibly TRBD1 for D (6 bases). Trimming cost V 4 bases and J 4 bases, with 16 bases left between them. This CDR3 has 16 amino acids. Germline values: CDR1 SEHNR, CDR2 FQNEAQ (reference sequence). The CDR3 DNA reads as TGTGCCAGCAGCTACCCGGAGGGACACGGTAATGAAAAACTGTTTTTT. As protein: CASSYPEGHGNEKLFF.